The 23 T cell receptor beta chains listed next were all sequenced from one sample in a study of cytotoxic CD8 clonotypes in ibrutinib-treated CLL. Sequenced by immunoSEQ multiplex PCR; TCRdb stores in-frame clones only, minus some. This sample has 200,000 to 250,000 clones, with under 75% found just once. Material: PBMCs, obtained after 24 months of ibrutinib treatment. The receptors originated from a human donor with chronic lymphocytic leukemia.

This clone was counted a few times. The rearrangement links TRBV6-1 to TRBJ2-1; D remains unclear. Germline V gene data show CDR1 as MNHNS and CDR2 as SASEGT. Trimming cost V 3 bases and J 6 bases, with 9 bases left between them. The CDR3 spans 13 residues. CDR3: CASSEAGPNEQFF. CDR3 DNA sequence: TGTGCCAGCAGTGAGGCAGGCCCCAATGAGCAGTTCTTC.

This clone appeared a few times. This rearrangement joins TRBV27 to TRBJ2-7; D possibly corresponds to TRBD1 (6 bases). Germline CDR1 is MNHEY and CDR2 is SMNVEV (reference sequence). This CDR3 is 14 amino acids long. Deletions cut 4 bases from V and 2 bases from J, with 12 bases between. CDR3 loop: CASSSQGYTYEQYF. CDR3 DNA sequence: TGTGCCAGCAGTTCCCAGGGGTATACCTACGAGCAGTACTTC.

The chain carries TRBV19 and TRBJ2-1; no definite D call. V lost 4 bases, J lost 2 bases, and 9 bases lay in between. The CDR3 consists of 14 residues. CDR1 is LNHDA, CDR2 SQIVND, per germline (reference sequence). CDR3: CASSTDLAYNEQFF. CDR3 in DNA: TGTGCCAGTAGTACCGATTTGGCCTACAATGAGCAGTTCTTC.

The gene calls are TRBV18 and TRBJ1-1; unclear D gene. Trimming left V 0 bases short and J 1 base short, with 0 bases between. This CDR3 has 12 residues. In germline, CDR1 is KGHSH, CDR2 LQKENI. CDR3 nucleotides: TGTGCCAGCTCACCACCGAACACTGAAGCTTTCTTT. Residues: CASSPPNTEAFF. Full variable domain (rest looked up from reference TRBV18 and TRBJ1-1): NAGVMQNPRHLVRRRGQEARLRCSPMKGHSHVYWYRQLPEEGLKFMVYLQKENIIDESGMPKERFSAEFPKEGPSILRIQQVVRGDSAAYFCASSPPNTEAFFGQGTRLTVV.

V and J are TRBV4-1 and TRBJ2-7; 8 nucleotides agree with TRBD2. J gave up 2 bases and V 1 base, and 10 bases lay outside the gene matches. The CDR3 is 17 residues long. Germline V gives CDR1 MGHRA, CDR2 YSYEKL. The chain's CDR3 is CASSQAGLSGRTYEQYF. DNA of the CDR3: TGCGCCAGCAGCCAAGCCGGACTGAGCGGGAGAACCTACGAGCAGTACTTC.

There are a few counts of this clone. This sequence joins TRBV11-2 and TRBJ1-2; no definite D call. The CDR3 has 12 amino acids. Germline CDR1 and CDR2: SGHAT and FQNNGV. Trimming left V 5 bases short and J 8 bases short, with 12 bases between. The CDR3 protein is CASSTSDIGYTF. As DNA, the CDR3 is TGTGCCAGCAGCACGAGCGACATAGGCTACACCTTC.

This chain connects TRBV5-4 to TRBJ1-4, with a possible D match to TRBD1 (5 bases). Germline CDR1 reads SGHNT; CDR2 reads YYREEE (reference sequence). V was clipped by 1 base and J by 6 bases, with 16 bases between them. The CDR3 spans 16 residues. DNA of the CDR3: TGTGCCAGCAGCTTGACAGGAAGAGGGGATTATGAAAAACTGTTTTTT. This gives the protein CASSLTGRGDYEKLFF.

The CDR3, as DNA: TGTGCCAGCAGCCCTAGAGGGGGGACAGTTGCGGAGACCCAGTACTTC. Translation gives CASSPRGGTVAETQYF. This chain connects TRBV7-9 to TRBJ2-5, with a tentative D call TRBD1 (7 bases). The V end was cut by 5 bases, the J end by 5 bases, with 21 bases between. Germline loops: CDR1 SEHNR, CDR2 FQNEAQ (reference sequence). This CDR3 region has 16 residues.

The CDR3 DNA follows: TGTGCCAGCAGCCCCTGGGCGACTTATGGCTACACCTTC. Translation gives CASSPWATYGYTF. The rearrangement joins TRBV27 to TRBJ1-2; D call uncertain. The CDR3 has 13 residues. V lost 6 bases and J 5 bases, leaving 13 bases between the germline ends. Germline CDR1 and CDR2: MNHEY and SMNVEV (reference sequence).

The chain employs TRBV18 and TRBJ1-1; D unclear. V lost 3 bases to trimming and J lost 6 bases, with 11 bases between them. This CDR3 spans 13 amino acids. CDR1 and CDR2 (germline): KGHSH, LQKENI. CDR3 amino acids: CASSPRRIAEAFF. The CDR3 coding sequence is TGTGCCAGCTCACCGCGTCGGATCGCTGAAGCTTTCTTT.

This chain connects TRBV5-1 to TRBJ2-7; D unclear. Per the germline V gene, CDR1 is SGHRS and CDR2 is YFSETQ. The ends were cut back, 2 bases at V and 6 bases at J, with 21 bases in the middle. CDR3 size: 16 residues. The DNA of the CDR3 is TGCGCCAGCAGCTTCGCGAACAGTCAACGGAAATCCGAGCAGTACTTC. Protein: CASSFANSQRKSEQYF.

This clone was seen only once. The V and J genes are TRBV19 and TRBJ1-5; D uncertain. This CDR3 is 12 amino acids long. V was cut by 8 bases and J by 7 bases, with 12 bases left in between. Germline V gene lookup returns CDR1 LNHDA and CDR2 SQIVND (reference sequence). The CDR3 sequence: CASSSPAQPQHF. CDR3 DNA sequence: TGTGCCAGTTCGTCCCCGGCGCAGCCCCAGCATTTT.

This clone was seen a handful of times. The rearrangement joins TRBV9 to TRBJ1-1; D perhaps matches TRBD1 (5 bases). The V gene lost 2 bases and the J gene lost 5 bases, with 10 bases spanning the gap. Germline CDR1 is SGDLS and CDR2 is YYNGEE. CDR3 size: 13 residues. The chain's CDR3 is CASSVQGGTEAFF. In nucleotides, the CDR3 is TGTGCCAGCAGCGTCCAGGGAGGTACTGAAGCTTTCTTT.

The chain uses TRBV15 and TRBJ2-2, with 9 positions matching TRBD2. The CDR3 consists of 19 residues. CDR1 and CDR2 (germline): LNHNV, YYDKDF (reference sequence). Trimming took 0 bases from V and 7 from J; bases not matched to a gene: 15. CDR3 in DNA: TGTGCCACCAGCAGAGATCTTTTAGCGGGAGTGGGTCTGGGCGGGGAGCTGTTTTTT. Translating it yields CATSRDLLAGVGLGGELFF. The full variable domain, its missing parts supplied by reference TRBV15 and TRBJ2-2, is DAMVIQNPRYQVTQFGKPVTLSCSQTLNHNVMYWYQQKSSQAPKLLFHYYDKDFNNEADTPDNFQSRRPNTSFCFLDIRSPGLGDTAMYLCATSRDLLAGVGLGGELFFGEGSRLTVL.

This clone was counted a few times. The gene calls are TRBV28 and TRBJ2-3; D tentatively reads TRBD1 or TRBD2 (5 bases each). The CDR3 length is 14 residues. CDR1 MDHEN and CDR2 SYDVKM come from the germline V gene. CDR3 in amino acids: CGVSRDPDRDTQYF. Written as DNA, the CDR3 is TGTGGTGTCTCGAGGGACCCGGATCGAGATACGCAGTATTTT. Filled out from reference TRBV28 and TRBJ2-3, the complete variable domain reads DVKVTQSSRYLVKRTGEKVFLECVQDMDHENMFWYRQDPGLGLRLIYFSYDVKMKEKGDIPEGYSVSREKKERFSLILESASTNQTSMYLCGVSRDPDRDTQYFGPGTRLTVL.

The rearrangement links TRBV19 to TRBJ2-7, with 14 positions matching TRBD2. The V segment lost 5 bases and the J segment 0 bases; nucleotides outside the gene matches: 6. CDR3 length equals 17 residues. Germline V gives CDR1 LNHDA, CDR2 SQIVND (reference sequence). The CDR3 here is CASSPGTSGSLSYEQYF. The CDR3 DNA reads TGTGCCAGTAGTCCCGGGACTAGCGGGAGCCTCTCCTACGAGCAGTACTTC.

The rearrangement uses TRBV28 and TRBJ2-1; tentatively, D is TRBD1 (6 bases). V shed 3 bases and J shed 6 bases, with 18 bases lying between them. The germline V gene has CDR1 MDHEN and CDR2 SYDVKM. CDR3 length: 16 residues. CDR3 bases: TGTGCCAGCAGTTTTTTTGCAGGGGCTACCGTCAATGAGCAGTTCTTC. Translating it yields CASSFFAGATVNEQFF. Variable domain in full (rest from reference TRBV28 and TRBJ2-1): DVKVTQSSRYLVKRTGEKVFLECVQDMDHENMFWYRQDPGLGLRLIYFSYDVKMKEKGDIPEGYSVSREKKERFSLILESASTNQTSMYLCASSFFAGATVNEQFFGPGTRLTVL.

CDR3: CASSLAGTGYTEAFF. The CDR3 nucleotides are TGTGCCAGCAGCTTGGCGGGGACAGGGTACACTGAAGCTTTCTTT. The rearrangement links TRBV5-5 to TRBJ1-1; 9 bases are a match to TRBD1. CDR3 length: 15 residues. Trimming removed 0 bases from V and 3 bases from J; junction bases left unmatched: 3. Germline loops: CDR1 SGHKS, CDR2 YYEKEE (reference sequence).

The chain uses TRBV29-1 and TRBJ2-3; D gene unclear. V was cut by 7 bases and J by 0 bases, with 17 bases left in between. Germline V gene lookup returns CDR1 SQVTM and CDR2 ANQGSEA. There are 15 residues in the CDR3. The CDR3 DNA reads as TGCAGCGCTGCGGTAGGGCAGGCTAGCACAGATACGCAGTATTTT. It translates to CSAAVGQASTDTQYF.

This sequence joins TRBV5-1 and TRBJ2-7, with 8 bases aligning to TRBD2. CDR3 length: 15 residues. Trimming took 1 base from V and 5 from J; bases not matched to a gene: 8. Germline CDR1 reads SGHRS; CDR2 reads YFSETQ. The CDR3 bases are TGCGCCAGCAGCTTGCCCGGGACTAGTCCTCACGAGCAGTACTTC. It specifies CASSLPGTSPHEQYF.

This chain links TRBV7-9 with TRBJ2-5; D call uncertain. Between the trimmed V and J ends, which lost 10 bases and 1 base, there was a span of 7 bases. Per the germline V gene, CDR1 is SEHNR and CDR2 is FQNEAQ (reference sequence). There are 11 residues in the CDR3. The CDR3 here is CATASQETQYF. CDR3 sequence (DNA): TGTGCCACCGCCTCCCAAGAGACCCAGTACTTC. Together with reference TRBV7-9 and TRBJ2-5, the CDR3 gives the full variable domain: DTGVSQNPRHKITKRGQNVTFRCDPISEHNRLYWYRQTLGQGPEFLTYFQNEAQLEKSRLLSDRFSAERPKGSFSTLEIQRTEQGDSAMYLCATASQETQYFGPGTRLLVL.

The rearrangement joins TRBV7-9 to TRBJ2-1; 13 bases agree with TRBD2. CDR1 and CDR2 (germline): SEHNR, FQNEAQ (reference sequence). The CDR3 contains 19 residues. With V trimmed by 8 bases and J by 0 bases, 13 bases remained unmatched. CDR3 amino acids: CASPPGLAGDPSSYNEQFF. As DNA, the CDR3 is TGTGCCAGCCCCCCTGGACTAGCGGGAGACCCCTCCTCCTACAATGAGCAGTTCTTC.

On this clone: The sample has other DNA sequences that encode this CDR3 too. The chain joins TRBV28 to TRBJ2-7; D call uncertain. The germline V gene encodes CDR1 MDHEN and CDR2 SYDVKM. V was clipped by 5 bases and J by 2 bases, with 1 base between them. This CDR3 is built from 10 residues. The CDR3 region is CASSTYEQYF. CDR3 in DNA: TGTGCCAGCAGTACCTACGAGCAGTACTTC.